One and the same sample provided the 18 T cell receptor beta chains below, sequenced in a study of blood T cells in healthy people across ages. A second PCR of about 6 to 12 cycles used a sample-barcoded 5' primer and a J-beta primer mix. TCRdb called the 5' RACE reads again in MiXCR, with one record for every CDR3 protein. The table includes 850,000 to 1,000,000 distinct CDR3 sequences, roughly 47% detected once. The material sequenced was blood. The receptors come from a woman aged 55-70 years in good health.

This rearrangement joins TRBV11-2 to TRBJ2-6, with D hard to call. Trimming removed 0 bases at V and 14 bases at J, with 8 bases between. Germline CDR1 SGHAT, CDR2 FQNNGV. The CDR3 length is 12 residues. CDR3 nucleotide sequence: TGTGCCAGCAGCTTAGATAGTCACCTCCTGACTTTC. Encoded protein: CASSLDSHLLTF.

The rearrangement links TRBV7-8 to TRBJ2-7, with a weak D call TRBD2 (6 bases). Near its end, the DNA agrees better with TRBJ2-5, so the J call may be wrong. The CDR3 runs to 15 residues. The V gene's germline CDR1 is SGHVS and CDR2 FQNEAQ. The CDR3 protein is CASSAAPPGEETQYF. The CDR3 DNA follows: TGTGCCAGCAGCGCAGCCCCCCCGGGGGAAGAGACCCAGTACTTC.

The CDR3 DNA reads as TGTGCCAGCAGCCCCTGGGGTGGCTCCTACAATGAGCAGTTCTTC. Amino acids: CASSPWGGSYNEQFF. The chain has TRBV7-3 and TRBJ2-1, with unresolved D. The CDR3 is made up of 15 amino acids. Germline CDR1 reads SGHTA; CDR2 reads FQGTGA. Trimming cost V 5 bases and J 0 bases, with 11 bases left between them.

The V gene is TRBV20-1, the J gene TRBJ2-5; TRBD1 or TRBD2 may be the D gene (5 bases each). The germline CDR1 and CDR2 sequences are DFQATT and SNEGSKA (reference sequence). The CDR3 contains 19 residues. Trimming took 0 bases from V and 2 from J, leaving 25 bases between them. CDR3 in DNA: TGCAGTGCTAGAGATCTAGTTAGTTGGGGGACGGGGCATCAAGAGACCCAGTACTTC. Translation: CSARDLVSWGTGHQETQYF.

The CDR3 spells CSANVNTGERYNEQFF. CDR3 DNA: TGCAGTGCTAATGTGAACACCGGGGAGCGATACAATGAGCAGTTCTTC. The V call is TRBV20-1, the J call TRBJ2-1; perhaps TRBD2 as D (5 bases). V shed 4 bases and J shed 4 bases, with 20 bases lying between them. The CDR3 extends over 16 amino acids. Germline values: CDR1 DFQATT, CDR2 SNEGSKA (reference sequence).

The chain joins TRBV20-1 to TRBJ2-5; 8 bases agree with TRBD2. V lost 6 bases, J lost 3 bases, and 15 bases stayed unmatched. There are 16 residues in the CDR3. Per the germline V gene, CDR1 is DFQATT and CDR2 is SNEGSKA (reference sequence). In DNA form, the CDR3 reads TGCAGTGCCCCCCCGATACTGACTAGCGACGAAGAGACCCAGTACTTC. Translating gives CSAPPILTSDEETQYF.

The J gene is TRBJ2-3, the V gene TRBV30; the D is unclear. CDR3 length: 11 residues. Germline assignment: CDR1 GTSNPN and CDR2 SVGIG (reference sequence). Deletions cut 2 bases from V and 6 bases from J, with 6 bases between. CDR3 nucleotide sequence: TGTGCCTGGAGTAATGTTGATACGCAGTATTTT. This codes for CAWSNVDTQYF.

The chain couples TRBV3-1 to TRBJ2-1; D perhaps matches TRBD2 (6 bases). The CDR3 has 15 residues. Trimming left V 1 base short and J 10 bases short, with 17 bases between. CDR1 and CDR2 from the germline V gene are LGHDT and YNNKEL (reference sequence). The CDR3 DNA is TGTGCCAGCAGCCAAGGGCGGGGTTCCCGCCGCGAGCAGTTCTTC. Translation: CASSQGRGSRREQFF.

This rearrangement joins TRBV12-3 or TRBV12-4 to TRBJ2-3; 9 bases fit TRBD2. The CDR3 is 16 amino acids. J gave up 2 bases and V 2 bases, and 5 bases lay outside the gene matches. CDR3 amino acids: CASSLPLAGITDTQYF. In DNA, the CDR3 is TGTGCCAGCAGTTTACCCCTAGCGGGGATCACAGATACGCAGTATTTT.

V gene TRBV20-1 combines with J gene TRBJ2-3; D is tentatively TRBD1 or TRBD2 (5 bases each). This CDR3 has 12 residues. CDR1 and CDR2 (germline): DFQATT, SNEGSKA (reference sequence). V lost 5 bases and J 7 bases, leaving 13 bases between the germline ends. The CDR3: CSADGDLNTQYF. The CDR3, as DNA: TGCAGTGCTGACGGGGACCTCAATACGCAGTATTTT.

The chain couples TRBV2 to TRBJ2-1; 10 nucleotides align to TRBD2. There are 17 residues in the CDR3. Germline V gene sequence: CDR1 SNHLY, CDR2 FYNNEI. Germline trimming cut 2 bases from V and 7 bases from J; bases unmatched to any gene: 11. This CDR3 reads CASSERTSGKRGNEQFF. The CDR3 DNA follows: TGTGCCAGCAGTGAACGGACTAGCGGCAAAAGAGGAAATGAGCAGTTCTTC.

This clonotype was seen a handful of times. This sequence joins TRBV19 and TRBJ1-1; 10 bases align to TRBD1. Trimming took 6 bases from V and 8 from J; bases not matched to a gene: 9. The CDR3 totals 14 residues. The V gene's germline CDR1 is LNHDA and CDR2 SQIVND (reference sequence). In DNA, the CDR3 is TGTGCCAGTAGCGTCGACAGGGGGCCATCAGAAGCTTTCTTT. It is translated as CASSVDRGPSEAFF. Full variable domain (rest looked up from reference TRBV19 and TRBJ1-1): DGGITQSPKYLFRKEGQNVTLSCEQNLNHDAMYWYRQDPGQGLRLIYYSQIVNDFQKGDIAEGYSVSREKKESFPLTVTSAQKNPTAFYLCASSVDRGPSEAFFGQGTRLTVV.

The CDR3 sequence is CASSPETGSGANVLTF. The DNA for the CDR3 is TGTGCCAGCAGCCCAGAGACAGGTAGTGGGGCCAACGTCCTGACTTTC. The rearrangement uses TRBV3-1 and TRBJ2-6, with a tentative D call TRBD1 (6 bases). Germline V CDR1 and CDR2: LGHDT, YNNKEL (reference sequence). The CDR3 extends over 16 amino acids. V dropped 4 bases and J dropped 3 bases, with 13 bases sitting between them. The full variable domain, completed using reference TRBV3-1 and TRBJ2-6, is DTAVSQTPKYLVTQMGNDKSIKCEQNLGHDTMYWYKQDSKKFLKIMFSYNNKELIINETVPNRFSPKSPDKAHLNLHINSLELGDSAVYFCASSPETGSGANVLTFGAGSRLTVL.

The chain joins TRBV2 to TRBJ2-1; TRBD2 matches at 7 bases. This CDR3 has 15 residues. Per the germline V gene, CDR1 is SNHLY and CDR2 is FYNNEI. V lost 5 bases to trimming and J lost 0 bases; unmatched junction nucleotides: 4. CDR3 protein: CASSTSASSYNEQFF. CDR3 coding DNA: TGTGCCAGCAGTACTAGCGCAAGCTCCTACAATGAGCAGTTCTTC.

This rearrangement joins TRBV20-1 to TRBJ1-5, with D tentatively TRBD1 (6 bases). The CDR3 runs 14 residues. The V and J ends lost 4 bases and 4 bases respectively, with 14 bases between them. Germline V gene data show CDR1 as DFQATT and CDR2 as SNEGSKA (reference sequence). In DNA form, the CDR3 reads TGCAGTGCTATCGTGGCGGGGGCGAATCAGCCCCAGCATTTT. This gives the protein CSAIVAGANQPQHF.

The gene calls are TRBV27 and TRBJ2-7; D is perhaps TRBD1 (5 bases). The CDR3 runs to 15 residues. V was pared by 3 bases and J by 7 bases, with 19 bases between. CDR1 and CDR2 (germline): MNHEY, SMNVEV (reference sequence). The CDR3 DNA follows: TGTGCCAGCAGTTTCATCAGGGCCCTCTACAATGAGCAGTACTTC. Its translation is CASSFIRALYNEQYF.

This clonotype showed up just a few times. The rearrangement uses TRBV5-6 and TRBJ2-1; the match to TRBD2 covers 10 bases. J gave up 7 bases and V 0 bases, and 7 bases lay outside the gene matches. Germline V gene data show CDR1 as SGHDT and CDR2 as YYEEEE. This CDR3 is built from 16 residues. The CDR3 DNA sequence: TGTGCCAGCAGCTTGGGCCTAGCGGGAGAGGGTAATGAGCAGTTCTTC. Its translation: CASSLGLAGEGNEQFF.

The rearrangement joins TRBV28 to TRBJ2-7; 7 nucleotides align to TRBD1. V was clipped by 6 bases and J by 3 bases; unmatched bases: 14. Germline V gene data show CDR1 as MDHEN and CDR2 as SYDVKM. This CDR3 region has 16 residues. In nucleotides, the CDR3 is TGTGCCAGCAGCCCCCCCAGACAGGGACCCCTCTACGAGCAGTACTTC. Protein: CASSPPRQGPLYEQYF.